This TCR beta chain was profiled in a study of control samples from healthy donors and cancer patients. CDR1 is WSHSY, CDR2 SAAADI, per germline. Trimming stripped 3 bases from V and 9 bases from J, with 21 bases between. The CDR3 runs to 15 residues. The method was immunoSEQ multiplex PCR; TCRdb's version includes in-frame clones alone and lacks a portion of them. The sample has 50,000 or so clones, roughly 80% seen once. J is TRBJ2-7 and V is TRBV10-2; D is perhaps TRBD1 (6 bases). Specimen: blood. The TCR comes from a man between 65 and 85 years old in good health. Written as DNA, the CDR3 is TGCGCCAGCAGTGATCCGGGACAAGCTTTACTCGGGCAGTACTTC. Translation: CASSDPGQALLGQYF.